The 5 T cell receptor beta chains below were found in one sample sequenced in a study of Ad26.COV2.S vaccination and SARS-CoV-2 variants. Here immunoSEQ multiplex PCR was the method, and the copy in TCRdb shows in-frame clones only, minus some. The data contain 350,000 to 500,000 clones, 80% to 90% of them singletons. Indicated treatment: 15 to 20 received Ad26.COV2.S at low or high dose, single or two shots; about 5 received placebo; per-sample allocation not given. At day 63 after the first vaccine or placebo injection, samples were drawn. The source material was peripheral blood, sampled in a trial of Ad26.COV2.S vaccine versus placebo. The origin of the receptors is a person aged 18 to 59 who received the Ad26.COV2.S COVID-19 vaccine or a placebo.

The chain recombines TRBV4-1 with TRBJ1-2; 7 bases line up with TRBD1. Germline lookup yields CDR1 MGHRA and CDR2 YSYEKL. The CDR3 sequence is 14 residues long. V trimming: 3 bases; J trimming: 4 bases; junction bases outside the gene matches: 5. The CDR3 region is CASSHPDRVYGYTF. CDR3 sequence (DNA): TGCGCCAGCAGCCATCCCGACAGGGTCTATGGCTACACCTTC.

For this clone: One end of the junction is discordant with germline, which a read error may explain. The chain couples TRBV15 to TRBJ1-3; D is ambiguous. In germline, CDR1 is LNHNV, CDR2 YYDKDF (reference sequence). This CDR3 spans 14 amino acids. CDR3 nucleotide sequence: TGTGCCACCCGCAGGTTGGCATCTAGGGACACCATATATTTT. Protein sequence: CATRRLASRDTIYF.

This chain connects TRBV12-1 to TRBJ1-3; whether TRBD1, the table's D call, matches the DNA was not checked. TRBV12-1 is tagged as a pseudogene. This CDR3 is 14 amino acids long. This CDR3 reads CASRNRASGNTIYF. For the CDR3, the DNA is TGTGCCAGCCGAAACAGGGCGAGTGGAAACACCATATATTTT.

The V call is TRBV5-4, the J call TRBJ1-1, with 8 nucleotides matching TRBD1. The CDR3 is 14 residues long. CDR1 is SGHNT and CDR2 is YYREEE in the germline V gene (reference sequence). With 1 base clipped from V and 4 bases from J, the junction kept 3 bases outside the gene matches. The CDR3 region is CASSLTGGGTEAFF. CDR3 DNA sequence: TGTGCCAGCAGCTTGACAGGGGGGGGCACTGAAGCTTTCTTT.

The genes are TRBV6-2 or TRBV6-3 and TRBJ2-1; TRBD2 matches at 7 bases. The CDR3 contains 15 residues. Germline CDR1 MNHEY, CDR2 SVGEGT. J gave up 7 bases and V 6 bases, and 12 bases lay outside the gene matches. The CDR3 nucleotides read TGTGCCAGCAGCCCCGGGGGAGCGGGGAGGAATGAGCAGTTCTTC. It codes for CASSPGGAGRNEQFF.